A selection of T cell receptor beta chains follows, all from one sample in a study of blood T cell repertoires in COVID-19. The repertoire was sequenced with immunoSEQ multiplex PCR; TCRdb's copy has only in-frame clones and lacks some. The table includes around 200,000 clones, roughly 90% detected once. The sample taken for sequencing was peripheral blood. Every receptor here comes from a man between 18 and 35 years old with active or convalescent COVID-19. Each CDR3 is given with its conserved first and last residue. D genes are given only for firm matches. Clone sizes are given selectively: once, few, many, or a class where the clone is expanded.

-	-	TRBV30	TRBJ2-2	CAWSVRALGELFF	TGTGCCTGGAGTGTACGAGCATTGGGGGAGCTGTTTTTT
TRBD1	-	TRBV9	TRBJ1-3	CASSGTQGAVGNTIYF	TGTGCCAGCAGCGGAACGCAGGGGGCGGTTGGAAACACCATATATTTT
-	-	TRBV19	TRBJ1-5	CASNRRVSGNQPQHF	TGTGCCAGTAACCGCAGGGTGTCGGGCAATCAGCCCCAGCATTTT
-	-	TRBV10-1	TRBJ2-1	CASSESLYEQFF	TGCGCCAGCAGTGAGTCATTATATGAGCAGTTCTTC
-	once	TRBV30	TRBJ2-7	CAWSVSLRGTYEQYF	TGTGCCTGGAGTGTTAGTCTCAGGGGAACCTACGAGCAGTACTTC
-	-	TRBV2	TRBJ1-1	CASSLDRGNTEAFF	TGTGCCAGCAGTCTGGACAGAGGGAACACTGAAGCTTTCTTT
TRBD1	-	TRBV19	TRBJ1-1	CASSTGQGMVNTEAFF	TGTGCCAGTAGTACCGGACAGGGAATGGTGAACACTGAAGCTTTCTTT
-	-	TRBV28	TRBJ2-1	CASSLVGSYNEQFF	TGTGCCAGCAGTTTAGTCGGCTCCTACAATGAGCAGTTCTTC
-	-	TRBV28	TRBJ1-5	CASSLSLTNQPQHF	TGTGCCAGCAGTTTATCGCTAACCAATCAGCCCCAGCATTTT
TRBD2	once	TRBV7-9	TRBJ2-4	CASSFSGTSGRGKNIQYF	TGTGCCAGCAGCTTCTCGGGCACTAGCGGGAGGGGCAAAAACATTCAGTACTTC
-	-	TRBV10-3	TRBJ2-3	CAISESNRGTSTDTQYF	TGTGCCATCAGTGAGTCGAATCGCGGGACTTCCACAGATACGCAGTATTTT
-	-	TRBV9	TRBJ1-2	CASSVNSGGYTF	TGTGCCAGCAGCGTAAACAGTGGTGGCTACACCTTC
TRBD2	-	TRBV3-1/TRBV3-2	TRBJ2-1	CASSQVSGRASGDEQFF	TGTGCCAGCAGCCAAGTCAGCGGGAGGGCCTCTGGGGATGAGCAGTTCTTC
-	-	TRBV18	TRBJ2-1	CASSQLGDEQFF	TGTGCCAGCTCACAACTAGGAGATGAGCAGTTCTTC
TRBD2	-	TRBV2	TRBJ2-5	CASGGREETQYF	TGTGCCTCGGGAGGCAGGGAAGAGACCCAGTACTTC
-	-	TRBV6-5	TRBJ2-7	CASSFFGSSYEQYF	TGTGCCAGCAGTTTTTTCGGGAGCTCCTACGAGCAGTACTTC
TRBD1	-	TRBV5-1	TRBJ1-1	CASSQGQGSVTEAFF	TGCGCCAGCAGCCAAGGACAGGGATCGGTCACTGAAGCTTTCTTT
TRBD2	-	TRBV7-2	TRBJ2-3	CASSLRTSGTDTQYF	TGTGCCAGCAGCTTAAGGACTAGCGGGACAGATACGCAGTATTTT
TRBD1	many	TRBV23-1	TRBJ2-7	CASSQPPGQPLRKYF	TGCGCCAGCAGTCAACCGCCGGGACAGCCATTACGTAAGTACTTC
TRBD2	-	TRBV14	TRBJ2-7	CASSQLAGQGRYEQYF	TGTGCCAGCAGCCAATTAGCGGGCCAAGGTCGGTACGAGCAGTACTTC
-	-	TRBV4-1	TRBJ2-7	CASSQAPGRDYEQYF	TGCGCCAGCAGCCAAGCCCCGGGCAGGGACTACGAGCAGTACTTC
TRBD2	-	TRBV9	TRBJ2-3	CASSASGPHTDTQYF	TGTGCCAGCAGCGCTAGCGGACCCCACACAGATACGCAGTATTTT
-	-	TRBV5-4	TRBJ2-5	CASSLDNQETQYF	TGTGCCAGCAGCTTAGACAACCAAGAGACCCAGTACTTC
TRBD2	-	TRBV9	TRBJ2-7	CASSVATGGGTYEQYF	TGTGCCAGCAGCGTAGCTACGGGAGGTGGAACCTACGAGCAGTACTTC
TRBD2	-	TRBV5-1	TRBJ2-7	CASSLESGGRGEQYF	TGCGCCAGCAGCTTGGAGTCGGGAGGGCGGGGGGAGCAGTACTTC
TRBD1	-	TRBV19	TRBJ1-2	CASSVDRGESGYTF	TGTGCCAGTAGTGTCGACAGGGGGGAGTCGGGCTACACCTTC
-	-	TRBV30	TRBJ1-1	CAWSVVRDTEAFF	TGTGCCTGGAGTGTAGTGCGGGACACTGAAGCTTTCTTT
TRBD1	once	TRBV2	TRBJ1-2	CATTGQGNGYTF	TGTGCCACTACGGGACAGGGCAACGGCTACACCTTC
-	-	TRBV5-1	TRBJ1-3	CASSVAERSGNTIYF	TGCGCCAGCAGCGTCGCGGAGAGGTCTGGAAACACCATATATTTT
-	-	TRBV30	TRBJ1-3	CAWSGGRSGNTIYF	TGTGCCTGGAGTGGGGGGCGCTCTGGAAACACCATATATTTT
-	-	TRBV5-1	TRBJ1-1	CASSLETRMNTEAFF	TGCGCCAGCAGCTTGGAGACACGGATGAACACTGAAGCTTTCTTT
TRBD1	-	TRBV18	TRBJ1-3	CASSPLRADRGSGNTIYF	TGTGCCAGCTCACCCCTCAGGGCGGACAGGGGATCTGGAAACACCATATATTTT
TRBD1	-	TRBV29-1	TRBJ1-2	CSVDPTGNYGYTF	TGCAGCGTTGACCCGACAGGGAACTATGGCTACACCTTC
-	-	TRBV7-2	TRBJ2-3	CASSPSSVVDTQYF	TGTGCCAGCAGCCCTAGCTCGGTGGTAGATACGCAGTATTTT
TRBD1	once	TRBV18	TRBJ1-1	CASSLPGQGSPMNTEAFF	TGTGCCAGCTCACTACCGGGACAGGGAAGCCCCATGAACACTGAAGCTTTCTTT
TRBD1	-	TRBV9	TRBJ2-2	CASSSGQGVTGELFF	TGTGCCAGCAGCTCGGGACAGGGGGTCACCGGGGAGCTGTTTTTT
TRBD1	once	TRBV19	TRBJ2-1	CASSSGGKQFF	TGTGCCAGTAGTTCAGGGGGAAAGCAGTTCTTC
-	-	TRBV5-4	TRBJ2-5	CASSLRGARETQYF	TGTGCCAGCAGCTTGCGGGGGGCCCGTGAGACCCAGTACTTC
TRBD1	-	TRBV7-2	TRBJ2-5	CASSLGGAGGETQYF	TGTGCCAGCAGCTTAGGTGGGGCAGGGGGAGAGACCCAGTACTTC
-	-	TRBV9	TRBJ2-5	CASSVGAGQETQYF	TGTGCCAGCAGCGTAGGTGCGGGGCAAGAGACCCAGTACTTC
TRBD2	once	TRBV5-4	TRBJ2-7	CASSPAGDVPYEQYF	TGTGCCAGCAGCCCCGCGGGGGACGTTCCCTACGAGCAGTACTTC
-	few	TRBV18	TRBJ2-5	CASSQGRETQYF	TGTGCCAGCTCACAGGGGCGGGAGACCCAGTACTTC
TRBD2	-	TRBV3-1/TRBV3-2	TRBJ2-5	CASSPWTSGSETQYF	TGTGCCAGCAGCCCCTGGACTAGCGGGAGTGAGACCCAGTACTTC
-	-	TRBV10-3	TRBJ1-1	CAISEMVAGRTEAFF	TGTGCCATCAGTGAGATGGTGGCAGGTCGGACTGAAGCTTTCTTT
-	-	TRBV24-1	TRBJ2-3	CATSYDRPDTQYF	TGTGCCACCAGTTACGACAGACCAGATACGCAGTATTTT